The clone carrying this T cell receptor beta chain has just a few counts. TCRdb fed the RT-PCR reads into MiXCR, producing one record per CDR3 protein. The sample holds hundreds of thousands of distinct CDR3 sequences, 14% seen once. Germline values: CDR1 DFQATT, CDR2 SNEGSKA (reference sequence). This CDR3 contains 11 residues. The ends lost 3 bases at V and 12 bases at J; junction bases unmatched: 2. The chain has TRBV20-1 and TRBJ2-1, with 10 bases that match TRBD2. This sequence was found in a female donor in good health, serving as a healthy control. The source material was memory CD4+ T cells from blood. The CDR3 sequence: CSASGLAVQFF. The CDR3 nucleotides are TGCAGTGCTAGTGGACTAGCGGTGCAGTTCTTC.